This entry lists 6 T cell receptor beta chains sequenced from one sample in a study of a mutant IDH1 vaccine in newly diagnosed glioma. Clones were sequenced by immunoSEQ multiplex PCR, and TCRdb holds only the in-frame ones, with some missing. The table has some 87,000 clones, around three quarters seen once; the top ten hold roughly 7%. The time point: baseline, week 1 (first vaccination visit). Treatment reported: pre-vaccination baseline after standard-of-care therapy. Sample: PBMCs, taken from a glioma patient treated with radiotherapy, temozolomide or both. The receptors were sampled from a middle-aged man with glioma.

This chain joins TRBV10-3 and TRBJ1-3; D is undetermined. The V and J ends lost 4 bases and 8 bases respectively, with 15 bases between them. The V gene's germline CDR1 is ENHRY and CDR2 SYGVKD. This CDR3 has 14 residues. CDR3 DNA: TGTGCCATCAGTGTCGGGGTGATGGAGGACACCATATATTTT. Translation gives CAISVGVMEDTIYF.

The chain uses TRBV5-4 and TRBJ2-3, with 11 bases identical to TRBD2. Trimming removed 0 bases from V and 0 bases from J; junction bases left unmatched: 0. Germline assignment: CDR1 SGHNT and CDR2 YYREEE (reference sequence). CDR3 size: 16 residues. The CDR3 is CASSLGTSGSTDTQYF. Here the CDR3 DNA reads TGTGCCAGCAGCTTGGGGACTAGCGGGAGCACAGATACGCAGTATTTT.

For this clone: Within the sample, other DNA sequences also encode this same CDR3. The chain combines TRBV28 with TRBJ2-7; D unclear. V dropped 1 base and J dropped 3 bases, with 1 base sitting between them. Germline assignment: CDR1 MDHEN and CDR2 SYDVKM. The CDR3 runs to 11 residues. CDR3 nucleotides: TGTGCCAGCAGTTTATTCTACGAGCAGTACTTC. Amino acid sequence: CASSLFYEQYF.

The V gene is TRBV9, the J gene TRBJ2-3, with D tentatively TRBD2 (6 bases). CDR1 SGDLS and CDR2 YYNGEE come from the germline V gene. The germline V and J ends were trimmed by 7 bases and 3 bases, with 9 bases remaining between them. The CDR3 runs 12 residues. The CDR3 protein is CASGGVTDTQYF. The CDR3, as DNA: TGTGCCAGCGGAGGGGTTACAGATACGCAGTATTTT.

The V gene is TRBV5-1, the J gene TRBJ1-2; TRBD1 might be the D (5 bases). CDR1 is SGHRS and CDR2 is YFSETQ in the germline V gene. Trimming removed 4 bases from V and 4 bases from J, with 14 bases in between. The CDR3 consists of 14 residues. The chain's CDR3 is CASSHGAAGYGYTF. The CDR3 coding sequence is TGCGCCAGCAGCCATGGGGCGGCTGGCTATGGCTACACCTTC.

The rearrangement joins TRBV4-2 to TRBJ2-3; possible D gene TRBD2, 6 bases. CDR1 and CDR2 from the germline V gene are LGHNA and YNFKEQ. This CDR3 is 17 amino acids long. V was trimmed by 0 bases and J by 2 bases, leaving 15 bases between them. The DNA for the CDR3 is TGTGCCAGCAGCCAAGATGAGGTCGGGGGTCTCACAGATACGCAGTATTTT. As protein: CASSQDEVGGLTDTQYF.